A selection of T cell receptor beta chains follows, all from one sample in a study of cytomegalovirus exposure and HLA in healthy donors. The repertoire was sequenced with immunoSEQ multiplex PCR; TCRdb's copy has only in-frame clones and lacks some. The table lists around 150,000 clones, more than 70% of them singletons. Sequencing was performed on PBMCs. The receptors stem from a man aged 45-65 years in good health and CMV-seronegative. Both conserved end residues are part of each CDR3. D genes are given only for firm matches.

J gene,D gene,V gene,CDR3 protein
TRBJ1-2,TRBD1,TRBV7-3,CASSPGQVDVYGYTF
TRBJ1-4,-,TRBV6-6,CASTFGRGGEKLFF
TRBJ2-7,TRBD1,TRBV5-1,CASSPGDRGTYEQYF
TRBJ1-5,TRBD1,TRBV18,CASSPPFRQGERNQPQHF
TRBJ1-5,TRBD1,TRBV7-9,CASSPRGSNSNQPQHF
TRBJ2-1,TRBD1,TRBV12-5,CASGGPGQAYNEQFF
TRBJ1-1,-,TRBV30,CAWRGATGTEAFF
TRBJ1-3,-,TRBV2,CASSVRSQPLSGNTIYF
TRBJ1-5,-,TRBV28,CASSFRYSNQPQHF
TRBJ1-1,-,TRBV2,CASRDTAGYTEAFF
TRBJ2-7,TRBD2,TRBV5-1,CASSLETSGSGYEQYF
TRBJ2-5,TRBD2,TRBV9,CASSVAGGSSGGLETQYF
TRBJ1-4,-,TRBV12-5,CASGLGATNEKLFF
TRBJ2-7,-,TRBV4-1,CASSQGLAISYEQYF
-,-,TRBV30,CAWSRGYEQYF
TRBJ1-5,-,TRBV6-1,CASSSTHSNQPQHF
TRBJ2-3,-,TRBV4-2,CASSQGSFTSTDTQYF
TRBJ2-1,-,TRBV28,CASRSGTLYNEQFF
TRBJ1-2,-,TRBV28,CASSGSRLYGYTF
TRBJ1-4,-,TRBV7-9,CASSSGTGATNEKLFF
TRBJ2-7,TRBD1,TRBV7-3,CASSFAGGATYEQYF
TRBJ2-1,TRBD2,TRBV19,CASSITTSGGAGSNEQFF
TRBJ2-1,TRBD2,TRBV5-6,CASSPNLAGGYNEQFF
TRBJ2-2,TRBD2,TRBV10-3,CAISDSGGNTGELFF
TRBJ1-1,-,TRBV20-1,CSASGVTEAFF
TRBJ2-7,-,TRBV7-6,CASSLAEGTYEQYF
TRBJ2-1,-,TRBV27,CASSWLRPTLSSYNEQFF
TRBJ2-7,-,TRBV11-2,CASSSQQGYEQYF